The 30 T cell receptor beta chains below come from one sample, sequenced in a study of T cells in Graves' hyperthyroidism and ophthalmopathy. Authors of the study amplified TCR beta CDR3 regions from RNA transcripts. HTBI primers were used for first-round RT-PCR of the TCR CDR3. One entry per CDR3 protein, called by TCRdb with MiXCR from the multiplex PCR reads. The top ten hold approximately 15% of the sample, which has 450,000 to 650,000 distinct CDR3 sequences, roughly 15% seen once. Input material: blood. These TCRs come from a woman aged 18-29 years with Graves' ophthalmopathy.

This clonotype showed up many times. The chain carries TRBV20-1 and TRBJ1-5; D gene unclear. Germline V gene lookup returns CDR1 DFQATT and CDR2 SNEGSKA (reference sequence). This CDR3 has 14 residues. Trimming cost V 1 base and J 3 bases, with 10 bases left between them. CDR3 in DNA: TGCAGTGCTAGAGGTGGGAACTCCAATCAGCCCCAGCATTTT. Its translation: CSARGGNSNQPQHF.

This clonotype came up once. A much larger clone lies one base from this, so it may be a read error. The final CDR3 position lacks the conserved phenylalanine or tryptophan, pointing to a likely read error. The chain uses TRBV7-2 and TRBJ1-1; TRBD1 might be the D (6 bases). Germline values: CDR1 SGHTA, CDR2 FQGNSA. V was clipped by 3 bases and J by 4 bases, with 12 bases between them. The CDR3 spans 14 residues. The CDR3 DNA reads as TGTGCCAGCAGCTTGGATCTCAGGGGCACTGAAGCTTTCCTT. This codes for CASSLDLRGTEAFL.

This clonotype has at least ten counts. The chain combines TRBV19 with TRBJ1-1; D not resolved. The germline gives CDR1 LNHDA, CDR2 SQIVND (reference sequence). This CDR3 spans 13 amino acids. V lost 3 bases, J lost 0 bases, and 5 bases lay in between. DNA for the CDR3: TGTGCCAGTAGTATCTCATTGAACACTGAAGCTTTCTTT. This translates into CASSISLNTEAFF.

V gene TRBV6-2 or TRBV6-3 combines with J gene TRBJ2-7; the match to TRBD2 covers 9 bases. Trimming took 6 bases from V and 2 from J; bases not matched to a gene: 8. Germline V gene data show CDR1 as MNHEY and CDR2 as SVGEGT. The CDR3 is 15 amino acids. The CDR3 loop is CASSAATSGTYEQYF. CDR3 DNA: TGTGCCAGCAGCGCCGCGACTAGCGGAACCTACGAGCAGTACTTC.

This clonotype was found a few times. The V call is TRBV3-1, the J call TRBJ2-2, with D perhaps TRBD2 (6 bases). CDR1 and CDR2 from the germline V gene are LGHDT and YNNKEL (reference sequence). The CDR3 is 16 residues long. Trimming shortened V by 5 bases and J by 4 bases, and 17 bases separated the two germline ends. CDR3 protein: CASSSQGGASTGELFF. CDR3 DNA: TGTGCCAGCAGCTCCCAAGGAGGGGCCTCCACCGGGGAGCTGTTTTTT.

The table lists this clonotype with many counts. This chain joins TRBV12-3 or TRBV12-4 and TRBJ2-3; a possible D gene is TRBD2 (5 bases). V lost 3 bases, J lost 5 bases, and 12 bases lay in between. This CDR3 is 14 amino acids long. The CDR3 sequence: CASSFGLAGDTQYF. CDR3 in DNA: TGTGCCAGCAGTTTTGGTCTGGCGGGAGATACGCAGTATTTT.

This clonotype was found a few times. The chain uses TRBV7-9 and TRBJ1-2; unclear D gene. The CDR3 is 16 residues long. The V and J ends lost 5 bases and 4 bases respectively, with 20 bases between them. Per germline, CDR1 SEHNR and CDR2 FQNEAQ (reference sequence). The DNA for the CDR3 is TGTGCCAGCAGCAAGTCGACGGATTCGGGAGTCTATGGCTACACCTTC. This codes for CASSKSTDSGVYGYTF. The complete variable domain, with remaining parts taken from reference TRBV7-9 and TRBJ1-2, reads DTGVSQNPRHKITKRGQNVTFRCDPISEHNRLYWYRQTLGQGPEFLTYFQNEAQLEKSRLLSDRFSAERPKGSFSTLEIQRTEQGDSAMYLCASSKSTDSGVYGYTFGSGTRLTVV.

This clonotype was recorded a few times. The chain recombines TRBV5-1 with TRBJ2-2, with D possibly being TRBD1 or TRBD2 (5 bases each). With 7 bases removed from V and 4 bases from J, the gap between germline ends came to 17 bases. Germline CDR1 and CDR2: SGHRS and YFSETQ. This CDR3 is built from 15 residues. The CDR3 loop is CASSEGTPGTGELFF. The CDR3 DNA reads TGCGCCAGCTCAGAGGGGACCCCGGGCACCGGGGAGCTGTTTTTT.

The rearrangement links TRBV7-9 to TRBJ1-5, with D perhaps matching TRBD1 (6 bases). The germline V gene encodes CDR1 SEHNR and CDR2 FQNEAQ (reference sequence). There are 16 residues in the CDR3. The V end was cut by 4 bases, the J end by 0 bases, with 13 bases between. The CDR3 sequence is CASSSGRGGSNQPQHF. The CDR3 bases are TGTGCCAGCAGCTCCGGAAGGGGGGGTAGCAATCAGCCCCAGCATTTT.

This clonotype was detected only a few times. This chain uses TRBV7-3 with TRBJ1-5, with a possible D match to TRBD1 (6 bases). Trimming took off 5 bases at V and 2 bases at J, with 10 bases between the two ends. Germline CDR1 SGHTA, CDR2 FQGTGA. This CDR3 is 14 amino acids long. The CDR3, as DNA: TGTGCCAGCAGCCCGGAGGGGGGCAATCAGCCCCAGCATTTT. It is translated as CASSPEGGNQPQHF.

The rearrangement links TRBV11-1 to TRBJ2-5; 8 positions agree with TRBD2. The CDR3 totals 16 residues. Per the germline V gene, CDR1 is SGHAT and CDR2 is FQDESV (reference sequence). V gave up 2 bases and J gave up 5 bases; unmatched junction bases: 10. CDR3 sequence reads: CASSLYTGGARETQYF. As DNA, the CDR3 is TGTGCCAGCAGCTTATATACGGGAGGGGCACGGGAGACCCAGTACTTC.

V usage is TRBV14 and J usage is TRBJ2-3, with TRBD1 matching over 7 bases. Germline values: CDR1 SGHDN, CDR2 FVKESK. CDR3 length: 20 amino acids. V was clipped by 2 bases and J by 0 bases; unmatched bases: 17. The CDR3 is CASSQHGTAALLSSTDTQYF. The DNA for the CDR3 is TGTGCCAGCAGCCAACACGGGACAGCAGCACTGCTTTCTAGCACAGATACGCAGTATTTT.

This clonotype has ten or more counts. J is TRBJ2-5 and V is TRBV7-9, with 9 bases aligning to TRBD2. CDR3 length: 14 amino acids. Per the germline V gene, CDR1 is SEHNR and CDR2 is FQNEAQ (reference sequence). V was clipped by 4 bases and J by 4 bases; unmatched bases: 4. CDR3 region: CASSYSGSLETQYF. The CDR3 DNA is TGTGCCAGCAGCTATAGCGGGAGTCTAGAGACCCAGTACTTC.

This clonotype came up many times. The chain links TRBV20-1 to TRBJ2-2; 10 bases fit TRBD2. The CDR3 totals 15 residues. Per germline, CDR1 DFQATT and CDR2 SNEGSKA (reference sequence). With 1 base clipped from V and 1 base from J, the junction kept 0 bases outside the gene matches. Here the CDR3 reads CSARGLAGNTGELFF. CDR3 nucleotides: TGCAGTGCTAGAGGACTAGCGGGGAACACCGGGGAGCTGTTTTTT.

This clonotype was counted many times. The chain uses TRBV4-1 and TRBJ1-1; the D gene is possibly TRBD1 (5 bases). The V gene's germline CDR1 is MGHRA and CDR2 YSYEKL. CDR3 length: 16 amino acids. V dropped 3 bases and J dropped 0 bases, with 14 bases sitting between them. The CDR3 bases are TGCGCCAGCAGCCAGCGGGGGTATGGCTTGAACACTGAAGCTTTCTTT. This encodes CASSQRGYGLNTEAFF.

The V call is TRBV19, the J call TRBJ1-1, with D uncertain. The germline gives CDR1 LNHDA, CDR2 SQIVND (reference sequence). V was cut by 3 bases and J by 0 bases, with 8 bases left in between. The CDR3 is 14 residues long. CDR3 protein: CASSIRTLNTEAFF. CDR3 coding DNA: TGTGCCAGTAGTATCCGAACACTGAACACTGAAGCTTTCTTT. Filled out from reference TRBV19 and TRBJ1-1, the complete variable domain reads DGGITQSPKYLFRKEGQNVTLSCEQNLNHDAMYWYRQDPGQGLRLIYYSQIVNDFQKGDIAEGYSVSREKKESFPLTVTSAQKNPTAFYLCASSIRTLNTEAFFGQGTRLTVV.

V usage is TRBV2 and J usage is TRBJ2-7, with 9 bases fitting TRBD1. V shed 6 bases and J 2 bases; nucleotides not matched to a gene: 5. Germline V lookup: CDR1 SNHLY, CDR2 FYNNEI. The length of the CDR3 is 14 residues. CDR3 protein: CASRGDRGTYEQYF. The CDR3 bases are TGTGCCAGCAGGGGAGACAGGGGGACCTACGAGCAGTACTTC.

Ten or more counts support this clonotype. CDR3 protein: CASSLTGGAGEKLFF. CDR3 nucleotides: TGTGCCAGCAGCTTAACAGGGGGCGCGGGTGAAAAACTGTTTTTT. The chain has TRBV2 and TRBJ1-4, with TRBD1 identical over 9 bases. The V gene's germline CDR1 is SNHLY and CDR2 FYNNEI. The CDR3 is 15 amino acids. J was trimmed by 7 bases and V by 6 bases; bases with no gene match: 9.

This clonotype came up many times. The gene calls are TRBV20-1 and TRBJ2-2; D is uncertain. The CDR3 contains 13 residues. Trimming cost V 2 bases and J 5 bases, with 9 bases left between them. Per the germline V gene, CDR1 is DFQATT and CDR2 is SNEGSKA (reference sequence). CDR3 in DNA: TGCAGTGCTAGAATGGGCGGAACCGGGGAGCTGTTTTTT. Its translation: CSARMGGTGELFF.

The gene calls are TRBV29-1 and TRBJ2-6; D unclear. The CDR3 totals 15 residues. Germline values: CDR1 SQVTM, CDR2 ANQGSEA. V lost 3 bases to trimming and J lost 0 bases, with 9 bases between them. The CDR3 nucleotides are TGCAGCGTTGAGAATTTCGCCTCTGGGGCCAACGTCCTGACTTTC. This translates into CSVENFASGANVLTF.

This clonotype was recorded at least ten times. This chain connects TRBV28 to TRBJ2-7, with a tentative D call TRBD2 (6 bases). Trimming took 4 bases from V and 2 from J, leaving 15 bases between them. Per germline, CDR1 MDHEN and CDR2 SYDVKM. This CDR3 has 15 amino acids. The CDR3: CASSSISGSPYEQYF. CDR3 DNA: TGTGCCAGCAGTTCCATTTCCGGGAGTCCCTACGAGCAGTACTTC.

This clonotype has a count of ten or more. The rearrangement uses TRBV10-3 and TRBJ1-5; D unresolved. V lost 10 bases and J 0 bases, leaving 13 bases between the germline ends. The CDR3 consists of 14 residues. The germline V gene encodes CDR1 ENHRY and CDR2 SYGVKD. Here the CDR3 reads CATRQGNSNQPQHF. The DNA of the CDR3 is TGTGCCACCAGACAAGGAAATAGCAATCAGCCCCAGCATTTT.

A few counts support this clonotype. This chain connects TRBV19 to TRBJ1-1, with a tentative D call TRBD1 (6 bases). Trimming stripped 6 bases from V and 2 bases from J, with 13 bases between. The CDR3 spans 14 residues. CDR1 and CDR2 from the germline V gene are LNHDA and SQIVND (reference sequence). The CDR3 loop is CASRRDITNTEAFF. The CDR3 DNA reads TGTGCCAGTAGGCGGGACATCACAAACACTGAAGCTTTCTTT.

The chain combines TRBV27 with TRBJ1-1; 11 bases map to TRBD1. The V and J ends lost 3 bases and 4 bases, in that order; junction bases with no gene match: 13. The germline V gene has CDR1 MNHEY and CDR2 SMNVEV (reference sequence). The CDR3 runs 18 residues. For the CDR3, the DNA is TGTGCCAGCAGTTTGATTGGGTGGACAGGGGGCGTCGGCACTGAAGCTTTCTTT. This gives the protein CASSLIGWTGGVGTEAFF.

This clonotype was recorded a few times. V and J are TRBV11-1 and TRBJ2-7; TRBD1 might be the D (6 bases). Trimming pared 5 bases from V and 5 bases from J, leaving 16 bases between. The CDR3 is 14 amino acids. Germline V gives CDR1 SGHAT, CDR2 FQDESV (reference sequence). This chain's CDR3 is CASSPQQGAHEQYF. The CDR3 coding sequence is TGTGCCAGCAGCCCTCAACAGGGCGCGCACGAGCAGTACTTC.

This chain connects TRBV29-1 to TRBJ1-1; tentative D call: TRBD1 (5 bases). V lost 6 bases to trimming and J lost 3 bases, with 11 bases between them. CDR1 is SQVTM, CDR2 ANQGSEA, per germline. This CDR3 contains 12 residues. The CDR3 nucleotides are TGCAGCGTCTTCATAGGGGACACTGAAGCTTTCTTT. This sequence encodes CSVFIGDTEAFF.

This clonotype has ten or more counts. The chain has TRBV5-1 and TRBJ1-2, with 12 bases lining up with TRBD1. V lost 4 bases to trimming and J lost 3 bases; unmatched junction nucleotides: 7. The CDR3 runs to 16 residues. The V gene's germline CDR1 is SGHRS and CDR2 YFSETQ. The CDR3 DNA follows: TGCGCCAGCAGCACGGCCGGGACAGGGGGCGACTATGGCTACACCTTC. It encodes CASSTAGTGGDYGYTF.

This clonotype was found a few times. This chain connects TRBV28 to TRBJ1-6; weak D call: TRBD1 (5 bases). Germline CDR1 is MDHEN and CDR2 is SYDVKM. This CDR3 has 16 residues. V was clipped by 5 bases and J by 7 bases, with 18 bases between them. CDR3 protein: CASSASGVSKNSPLHF. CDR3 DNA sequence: TGTGCCAGCAGTGCTTCGGGGGTTTCGAAGAATTCACCCCTCCACTTT.

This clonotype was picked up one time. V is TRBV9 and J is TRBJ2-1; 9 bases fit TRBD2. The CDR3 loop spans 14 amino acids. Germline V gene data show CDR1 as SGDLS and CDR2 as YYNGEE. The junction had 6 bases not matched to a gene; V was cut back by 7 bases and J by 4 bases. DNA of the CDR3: TGTGCCAGCGCGGGGGGGGGGGGTTACAATGAGCAGTTCTTC. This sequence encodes CASAGGGGYNEQFF. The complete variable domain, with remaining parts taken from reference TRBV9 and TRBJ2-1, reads DSGVTQTPKHLITATGQRVTLRCSPRSGDLSVYWYQQSLDQGLQFLIQYYNGEERAKGNILERFSAQQFPDLHSELNLSSLELGDSALYFCASAGGGGYNEQFFGPGTRLTVL.

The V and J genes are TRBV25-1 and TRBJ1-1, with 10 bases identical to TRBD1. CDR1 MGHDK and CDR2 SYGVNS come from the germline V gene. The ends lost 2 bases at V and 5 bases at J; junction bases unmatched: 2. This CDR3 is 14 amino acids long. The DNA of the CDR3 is TGTGCCAGCAGTGAACGGACAGGGGGAACTGAAGCTTTCTTT. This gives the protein CASSERTGGTEAFF.